This T cell receptor (beta chain) comes out of a study of T cells in Graves' hyperthyroidism and ophthalmopathy. Patients were excluded for uncontrolled infection, other autoimmune disease, pregnancy or lactation. This clonotype was detected many times. What was amplified from RNA transcripts were TCR beta CDR3 regions. During a first-round RT-PCR of the TCR CDR3, the HTBI primer set was used. TCRdb passed the multiplex PCR reads through MiXCR, listing each CDR3 protein once. This sample yields a few hundred thousand distinct CDR3 sequences, of which about 16% are seen a single time; approximately 30% belongs to the top ten. Germline CDR1 is MNHEY and CDR2 is SVGAGI. The CDR3 has 17 amino acids. The V end was cut by 4 bases, the J end by 1 base, with 20 bases between.

The V call is TRBV6-5, the J call TRBJ2-7; no clear D gene. Sample: blood. The TCR was taken from a woman between 25 and 40 years old with Graves' hyperthyroidism. The CDR3 DNA reads as TGTGCCAGCAGTTTGGCCCAAAGTACGCGGTCATCCTACGAGCAGTACTTC. Translating gives CASSLAQSTRSSYEQYF.